Listed below are T cell receptor beta chains from one sample, sequenced in a study of blood T cell repertoires in COVID-19. Sequenced by immunoSEQ multiplex PCR; TCRdb stores in-frame clones only, minus some. This table has roughly 75,000 clones, about four fifths appearing once. Sequencing input: peripheral blood. The receptors shown here come from a man aged 65 to 79 with acute or convalescent COVID-19. CDR3s include the opening cysteine and the closing phenylalanine or tryptophan. A D gene is named only where the DNA matches it firmly. Size is omitted from some rows. Given values are once, few, many or a class for expanded clones.

NA TRBJ1-2 TRBV7-9 NA TGTGCCAGCAGCTTAGAGACAGCTCACTATGGCTACACCTTC CASSLETAHYGYTF
TRBD1 TRBJ1-1 TRBV27 NA TGTGCCAGCAGTTTGGAGACAGGGCGGGAGAACACTGAAGCTTTCTTT CASSLETGRENTEAFF
NA TRBJ2-2 TRBV5-4 few TGTGCCAGCAGTAATACTAACACCGGGGAGCTGTTTTTT CASSNTNTGELFF
TRBD1 TRBJ1-5 TRBV25-1 few TGTGCCAGCTCTACAGGGGGCGTTGGTCAGCCCCAGCATTTT CASSTGGVGQPQHF
TRBD1 TRBJ2-7 TRBV6-2/TRBV6-3 NA TGTGCCAGCAGTTCCCATACAGGGGCCTACGAGCAGTACTTC CASSSHTGAYEQYF
NA TRBJ1-1 TRBV19 NA TGTGCCAGTAGTAACAGACAGGCCATGAACACTGAAGCTTTCTTT CASSNRQAMNTEAFF
TRBD1 TRBJ1-1 TRBV24-1 few TGTGCCACCAGTGATATGACAGGGATGGGTTTCTTT CATSDMTGMGFF
NA TRBJ2-3 TRBV7-3 NA TGTGCCAGCAGCCGGGGAGGCCAGGATATAGCAGATACGCAGTATTTT CASSRGGQDIADTQYF
TRBD1 TRBJ1-1 TRBV3-1/TRBV3-2 NA TGTGCCAGCAAACGACAGGGCATGAACACTGAAGCTTTCTTT CASKRQGMNTEAFF
TRBD1 TRBJ2-7 TRBV7-9 few TGTGCCAGCAGCCCACTTGAGGGGGCAGGCGACGAGCAGTACTTC CASSPLEGAGDEQYF
NA TRBJ2-7 TRBV6-2/TRBV6-3 NA TGTGCCAGCAGTGGCGCCGGACGGCCCGGGGACGAGCAGTACTTC CASSGAGRPGDEQYF
TRBD2 TRBJ2-1 TRBV4-1 NA TGCGCCAGCAGCCAAGGGTCTAGCGGGAGGGCCGGTTACAATGAGCAGTTCTTC CASSQGSSGRAGYNEQFF
TRBD2 TRBJ2-7 TRBV9 NA TGTGCCAGCAGCGCGCGGACTAGCGGGAGACCCTACGAGCAGTACTTC CASSARTSGRPYEQYF
TRBD2 TRBJ2-7 TRBV5-4 few TGTGCCAGCAGCTTGATTGGCGGCGGGAGGAGGAGGGACGAGCAGTACTTC CASSLIGGGRRRDEQYF
TRBD1 TRBJ2-2 TRBV19 NA TGTGCCAGTAGTATGATAGGACAGGGTTTTGACACCGGGGAGCTGTTTTTT CASSMIGQGFDTGELFF
NA TRBJ1-5 TRBV28 NA TGTGCCAGCTCCCTGGGGGGGGTCCGGGGTCAGCCCCAGCATTTT CASSLGGVRGQPQHF
NA TRBJ1-3 TRBV2 NA TGTGCCAGCAACACAGGTCTCGGGAACACCATATATTTT CASNTGLGNTIYF
NA TRBJ2-6 TRBV27 NA TGTGCCAGCAGTTTTGCCAGTCCTGGGGCCAACGTCCTGACTTTC CASSFASPGANVLTF
TRBD2 TRBJ2-5 TRBV7-3 NA TGTGCCAGCAGCCCGAGCGGGAGGTATATAGAGACCCAGTACTTC CASSPSGRYIETQYF
TRBD1 TRBJ1-1 TRBV6-2/TRBV6-3 NA TGTGCCAGCAGTTACGAGACCGGGACAGGATTGACGAACACTGAAGCTTTCTTT CASSYETGTGLTNTEAFF
TRBD1 TRBJ1-4 TRBV6-1 NA TGTGCCAGCAGTGATACCGGGACAGGGGATGAAAAACTGTTTTTT CASSDTGTGDEKLFF
TRBD2 TRBJ2-3 TRBV7-9 NA TGTGCCAGCAGCAAAACTAGCGGGGGTGATACGCAGTATTTT CASSKTSGGDTQYF
TRBD1 TRBJ2-1 TRBV29-1 once TGCAGCGTTGAAGATCCCCTGGACAGGCCCCCTGAGCAGTTCTTC CSVEDPLDRPPEQFF
NA TRBJ1-5 TRBV30 NA TGTGCCTGGAGTGAACTCGGGACAAAGTATAGCAATCAGCCCCAGCATTTT CAWSELGTKYSNQPQHF
TRBD2 TRBJ2-7 TRBV4-2 NA TGTGCCAGCAGCCAACCAATGGGACTAGACTACGAGCAGTACTTC CASSQPMGLDYEQYF
TRBD1 TRBJ1-6 TRBV27 NA TGTGCCAGCAGACGACAGGGGGGAGATTCACCCCTCCACTTT CASRRQGGDSPLHF
NA TRBJ2-1 TRBV7-9 NA TGTGCCAGCAGCTTACGCGGCGGCGGATACAATGAGCAGTTCTTC CASSLRGGGYNEQFF
NA TRBJ1-2 TRBV7-9 once TGTGCCAGCAGCTATACCGGGGTGGCGGGCTACACCTTC CASSYTGVAGYTF
TRBD1 TRBJ1-1 TRBV24-1 NA TGTGCCACCAGGGACAGGGGACCGAACACTGAAGCTTTCTTT CATRDRGPNTEAFF
TRBD1 TRBJ2-1 TRBV27 NA TGTGCCAGCAGTTTAGTAGGGGGCGGCAATGAGCAGTTCTTC CASSLVGGGNEQFF
TRBD1 TRBJ2-1 TRBV28 NA TGTGCCAGCATCCCGACAGGGGGCTCCTACAATGAGCAGTTCTTC CASIPTGGSYNEQFF
NA TRBJ1-1 TRBV13 NA TGTGCCAGCAACGAACGGGGTCTGGGGGCGACCACTGAAGCTTTCTTT CASNERGLGATTEAFF
NA TRBJ1-6 TRBV5-8 many TGTGCCAGCAGCTTGGTATATTCACCCCTCCACTTT CASSLVYSPLHF
NA TRBJ1-3 TRBV5-1 NA TGCGCCAGCAGCCCGGACGGGGGCTCTGGAAACACCATATATTTT CASSPDGGSGNTIYF
TRBD2 TRBJ2-7 TRBV18 few TGTGCCAGCTCACCATTGAAGCGGGAGACGGGGGAGCAGTACTTC CASSPLKRETGEQYF
TRBD1 TRBJ1-2 TRBV6-5 once TGTGCCAGCAGAGCCACGGGACAGGGTATTGATGGCTACACCTTC CASRATGQGIDGYTF
TRBD1 TRBJ1-1 TRBV6-5 NA TGTGCCAGCAGCCCGACAGGGCGCTTTGAAGCTTTCTTT CASSPTGRFEAFF
TRBD2 TRBJ2-3 TRBV6-5 NA TGTGCCAGCAGTAGGCCGGGACTAGTCCCAGATACGCAGTATTTT CASSRPGLVPDTQYF
TRBD1 TRBJ2-7 TRBV18 once TGTGCCAGCTCACCGTCTGGGACAGGCGCCACCGAGCAGTACTTC CASSPSGTGATEQYF
NA TRBJ2-3 TRBV11-2 NA TGTGCCAGCAGCCCCTTCACAGATACGCAGTATTTT CASSPFTDTQYF
TRBD1 TRBJ1-1 TRBV7-9 NA TGTGCCAGCAGCTTAGCGGGTAGAACAGGGGGTCGTCTAGCTGAAGCTTTCTTT CASSLAGRTGGRLAEAFF